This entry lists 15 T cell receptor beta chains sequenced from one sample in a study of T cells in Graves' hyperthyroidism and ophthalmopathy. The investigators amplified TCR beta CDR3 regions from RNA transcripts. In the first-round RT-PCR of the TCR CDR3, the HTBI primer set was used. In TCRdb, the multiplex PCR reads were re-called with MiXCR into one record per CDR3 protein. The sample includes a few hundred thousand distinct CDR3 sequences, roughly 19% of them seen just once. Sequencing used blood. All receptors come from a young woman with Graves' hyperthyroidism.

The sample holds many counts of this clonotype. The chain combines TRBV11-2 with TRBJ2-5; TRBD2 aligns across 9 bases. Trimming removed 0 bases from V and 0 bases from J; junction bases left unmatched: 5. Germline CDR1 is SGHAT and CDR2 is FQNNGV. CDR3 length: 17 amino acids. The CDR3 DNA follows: TGTGCCAGCAGCTTAGATTTGCGGGGGGGGTACCAAGAGACCCAGTACTTC. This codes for CASSLDLRGGYQETQYF.

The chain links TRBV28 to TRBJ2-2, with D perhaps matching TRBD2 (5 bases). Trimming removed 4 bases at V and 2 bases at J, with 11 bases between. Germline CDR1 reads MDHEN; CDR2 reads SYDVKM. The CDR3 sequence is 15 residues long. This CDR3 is CASSYRGSNTGELFF. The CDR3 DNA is TGTGCCAGCAGTTACCGGGGATCCAACACCGGGGAGCTGTTTTTT.

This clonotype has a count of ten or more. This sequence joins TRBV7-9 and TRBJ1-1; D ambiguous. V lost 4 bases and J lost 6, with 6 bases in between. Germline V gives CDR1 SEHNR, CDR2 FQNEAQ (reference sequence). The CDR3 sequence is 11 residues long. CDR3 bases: TGTGCCAGCAGCTCCCCTGCTGAAGCTTTCTTT. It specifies CASSSPAEAFF.

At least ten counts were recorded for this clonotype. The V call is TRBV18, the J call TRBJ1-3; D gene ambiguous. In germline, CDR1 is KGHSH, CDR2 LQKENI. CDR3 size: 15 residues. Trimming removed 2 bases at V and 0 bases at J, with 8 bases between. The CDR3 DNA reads TGTGCCAGCTCACCATACCTAACCTCTGGAAACACCATATATTTT. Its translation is CASSPYLTSGNTIYF.

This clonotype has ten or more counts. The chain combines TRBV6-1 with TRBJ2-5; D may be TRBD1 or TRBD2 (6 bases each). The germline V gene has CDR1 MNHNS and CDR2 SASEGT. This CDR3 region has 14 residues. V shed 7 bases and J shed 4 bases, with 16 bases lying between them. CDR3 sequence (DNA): TGTGCCAGCAAGGCCCTTTCGGGGGCAGAGACCCAGTACTTC. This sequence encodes CASKALSGAETQYF.

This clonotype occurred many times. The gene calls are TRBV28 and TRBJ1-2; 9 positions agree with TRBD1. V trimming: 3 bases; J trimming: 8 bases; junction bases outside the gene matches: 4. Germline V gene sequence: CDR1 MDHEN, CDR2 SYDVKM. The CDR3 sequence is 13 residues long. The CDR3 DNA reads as TGTGCCAGCAGTTTCGGGACAGGGTTCGGCTACACCTTC. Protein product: CASSFGTGFGYTF.

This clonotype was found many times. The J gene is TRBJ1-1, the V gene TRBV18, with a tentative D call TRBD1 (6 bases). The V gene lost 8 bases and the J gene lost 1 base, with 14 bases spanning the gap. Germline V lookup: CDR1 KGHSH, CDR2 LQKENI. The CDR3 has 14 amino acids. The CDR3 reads CASVKGGGNTEAFF. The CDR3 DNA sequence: TGTGCCAGCGTCAAGGGAGGGGGGAACACTGAAGCTTTCTTT.

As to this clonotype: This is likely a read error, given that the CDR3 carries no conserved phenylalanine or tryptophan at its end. In DNA, the CDR3 is TGTGCCAGTAGTTACAGGGGTGAAGGCTACACCTAC. Protein product: CASSYRGEGYTY. This chain links TRBV6-5 with TRBJ1-2, with 7 positions matching TRBD1. Germline V gives CDR1 MNHEY, CDR2 SVGAGI. The CDR3 sequence is 12 residues long.

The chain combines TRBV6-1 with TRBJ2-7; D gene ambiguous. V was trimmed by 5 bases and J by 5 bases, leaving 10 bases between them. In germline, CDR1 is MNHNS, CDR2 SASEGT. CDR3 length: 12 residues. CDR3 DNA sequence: TGTGCCAGCAGTCCCCGAGGCCACGAGCAGTACTTC. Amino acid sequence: CASSPRGHEQYF.

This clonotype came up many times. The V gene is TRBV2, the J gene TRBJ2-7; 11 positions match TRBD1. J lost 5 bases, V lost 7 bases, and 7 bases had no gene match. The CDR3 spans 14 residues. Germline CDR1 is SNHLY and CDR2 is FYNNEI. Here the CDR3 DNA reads TGTGCCAGCATCTCGGACAGGGGGCGAGACGAGCAGTACTTC. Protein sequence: CASISDRGRDEQYF.

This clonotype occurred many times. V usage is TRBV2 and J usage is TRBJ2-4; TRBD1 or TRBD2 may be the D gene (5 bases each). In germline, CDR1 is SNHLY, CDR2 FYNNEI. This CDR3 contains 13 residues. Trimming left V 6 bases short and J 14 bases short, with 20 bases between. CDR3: CASRGQPGRDKYF. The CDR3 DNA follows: TGTGCCAGCAGGGGGCAACCGGGACGGGATAAGTACTTC.

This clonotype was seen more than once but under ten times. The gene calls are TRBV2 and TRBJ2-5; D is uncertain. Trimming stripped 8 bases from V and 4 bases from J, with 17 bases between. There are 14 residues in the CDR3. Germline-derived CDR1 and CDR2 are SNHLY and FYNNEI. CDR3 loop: CASAPPPDRETQYF. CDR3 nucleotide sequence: TGTGCCAGCGCTCCCCCACCAGATCGAGAGACCCAGTACTTC.

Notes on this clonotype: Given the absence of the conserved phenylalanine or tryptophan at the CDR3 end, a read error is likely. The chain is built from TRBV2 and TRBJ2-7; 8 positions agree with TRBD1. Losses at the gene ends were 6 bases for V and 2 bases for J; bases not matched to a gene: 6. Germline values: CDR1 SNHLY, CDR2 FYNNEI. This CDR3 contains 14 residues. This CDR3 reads CASRGRDRPYEQYI. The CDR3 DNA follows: TGTGCCAGCAGGGGCCGGGACAGGCCCTACGAGCAGTACATC.

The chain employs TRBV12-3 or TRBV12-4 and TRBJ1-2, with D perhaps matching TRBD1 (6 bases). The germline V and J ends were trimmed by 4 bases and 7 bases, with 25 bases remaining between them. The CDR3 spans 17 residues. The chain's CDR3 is CASSYTTATGHFPGYTF. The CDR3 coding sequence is TGTGCCAGCAGTTACACCACCGCGACAGGACACTTTCCTGGCTACACCTTC.

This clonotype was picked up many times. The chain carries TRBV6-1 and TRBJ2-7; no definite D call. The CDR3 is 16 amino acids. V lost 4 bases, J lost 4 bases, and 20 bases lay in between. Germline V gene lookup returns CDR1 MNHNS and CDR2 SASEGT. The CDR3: CASSGRPARRLYEQYF. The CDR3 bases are TGTGCCAGCAGTGGCCGTCCGGCCCGTAGACTTTACGAGCAGTACTTC.